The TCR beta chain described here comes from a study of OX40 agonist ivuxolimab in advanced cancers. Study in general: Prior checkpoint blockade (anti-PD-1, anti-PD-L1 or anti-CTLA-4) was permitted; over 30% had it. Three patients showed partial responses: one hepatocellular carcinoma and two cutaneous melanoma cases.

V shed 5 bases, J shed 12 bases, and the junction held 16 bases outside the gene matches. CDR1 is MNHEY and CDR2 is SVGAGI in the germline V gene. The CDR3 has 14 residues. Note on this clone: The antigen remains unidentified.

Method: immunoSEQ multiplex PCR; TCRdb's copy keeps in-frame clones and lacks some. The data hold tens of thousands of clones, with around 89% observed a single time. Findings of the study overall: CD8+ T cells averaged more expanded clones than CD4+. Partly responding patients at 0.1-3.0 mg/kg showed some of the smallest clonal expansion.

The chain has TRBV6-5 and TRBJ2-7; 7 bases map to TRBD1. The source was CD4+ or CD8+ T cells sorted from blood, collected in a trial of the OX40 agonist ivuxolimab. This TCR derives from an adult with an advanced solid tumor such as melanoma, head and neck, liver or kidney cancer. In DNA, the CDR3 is TGTGCCAGCAGTCCGACAGGGCCCATAGGGGTTCGGTACTTC. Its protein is CASSPTGPIGVRYF.